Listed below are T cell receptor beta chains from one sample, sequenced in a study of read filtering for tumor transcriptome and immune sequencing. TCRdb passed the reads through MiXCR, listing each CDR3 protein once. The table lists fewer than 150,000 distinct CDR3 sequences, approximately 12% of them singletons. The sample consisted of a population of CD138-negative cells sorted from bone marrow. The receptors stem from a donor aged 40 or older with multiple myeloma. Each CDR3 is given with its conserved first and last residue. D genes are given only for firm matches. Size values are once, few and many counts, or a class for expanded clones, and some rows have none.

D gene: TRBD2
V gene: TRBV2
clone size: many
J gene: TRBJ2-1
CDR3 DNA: TGTGCCAGCAGTGAGGGCTCTAGCGGGAGCGGGTATGAGCAGTTCTTC
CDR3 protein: CASSEGSSGSGYEQFF

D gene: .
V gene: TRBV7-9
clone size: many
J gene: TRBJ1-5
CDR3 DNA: TGTGCCAGCAGTTTAGGAGGAGGCAATCAGCCCCAGCATTTT
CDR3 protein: CASSLGGGNQPQHF

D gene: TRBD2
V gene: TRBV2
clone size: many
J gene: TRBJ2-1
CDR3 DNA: TGTGCCAGCAGACCCCTAGCGGGGGGGAATAACAATGAGCAGTTCTTC
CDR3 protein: CASRPLAGGNNNEQFF

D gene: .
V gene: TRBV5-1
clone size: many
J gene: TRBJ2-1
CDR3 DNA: TGCGCCAGCAGCTCCCCCAAGACAGGTCAGAATGAGCAGTTCTTC
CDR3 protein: CASSSPKTGQNEQFF

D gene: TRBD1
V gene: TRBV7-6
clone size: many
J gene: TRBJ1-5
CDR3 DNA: TGTGCCAGCAGCCGTAACAGGGGAAATCAGCCCCAGCATTTT
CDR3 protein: CASSRNRGNQPQHF

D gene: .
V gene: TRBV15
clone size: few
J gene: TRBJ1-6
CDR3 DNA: TGTGCCACCAGCAGAGGCAGGGGTGATTCACCCCTCCACTTT
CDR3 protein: CATSRGRGDSPLHF

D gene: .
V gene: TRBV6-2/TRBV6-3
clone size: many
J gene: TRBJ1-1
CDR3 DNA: TGTGCCAGCAGTTATAGCCGCGGGATGGGGTTTGGTACTGAAGCTTTCTTT
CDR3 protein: CASSYSRGMGFGTEAFF

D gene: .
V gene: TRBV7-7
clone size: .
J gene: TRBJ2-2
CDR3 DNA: TGTGCTAGCGGCCTCGGTTTGTCCGGGGAGCTGTTTTTT
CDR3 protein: CASGLGLSGELFF

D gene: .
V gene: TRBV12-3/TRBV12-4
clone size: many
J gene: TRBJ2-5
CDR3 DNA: TGTGCCAGCAGCCCTGGATGGGATAGGGACCAGTACTTC
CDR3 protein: CASSPGWDRDQYF

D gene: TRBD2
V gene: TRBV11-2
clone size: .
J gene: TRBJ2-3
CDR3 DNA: TGTGCCAGCAGCCCAGGGACTAGCTACACAGATACGCAGTATTTT
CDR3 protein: CASSPGTSYTDTQYF

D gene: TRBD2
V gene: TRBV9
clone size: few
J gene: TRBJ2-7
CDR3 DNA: TGTGCCAGCAGCGCCGGGACTAGTAACTACGAGCAGTACTTC
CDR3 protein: CASSAGTSNYEQYF

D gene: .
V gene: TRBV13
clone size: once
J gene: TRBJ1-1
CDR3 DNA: TGTGCCAGCAGCAGGGGACGGGGGAACGCTGAAGCTTTCTTT
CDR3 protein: CASSRGRGNAEAFF

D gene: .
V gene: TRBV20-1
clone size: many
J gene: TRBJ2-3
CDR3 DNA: TGCAGTGCTAGAGATCGAGCGTTCACAGATACGCAGTATTTT
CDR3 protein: CSARDRAFTDTQYF

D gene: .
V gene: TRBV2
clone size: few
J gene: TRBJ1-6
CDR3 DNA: TGTGCCAGCAGGGTGGAGGGTTCGGAATCACCCCTCCACTTT
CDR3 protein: CASRVEGSESPLHF

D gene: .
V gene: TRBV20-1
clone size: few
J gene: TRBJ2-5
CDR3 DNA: TGCAGTGCTAGAGATCCCCAGAAAGAGACCCGGTACTTC
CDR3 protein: CSARDPQKETRYF

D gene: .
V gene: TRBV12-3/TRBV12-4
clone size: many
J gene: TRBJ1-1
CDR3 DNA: TGTGCCAGCAGCCCCGGACAGTCTTCGACTGAAGCTTTCTTT
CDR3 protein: CASSPGQSSTEAFF

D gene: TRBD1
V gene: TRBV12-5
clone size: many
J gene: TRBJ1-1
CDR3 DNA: TGTGCTAGTGGAAGGGGACAGATCATGAACACTGAAGCTTTCTTT
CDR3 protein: CASGRGQIMNTEAFF

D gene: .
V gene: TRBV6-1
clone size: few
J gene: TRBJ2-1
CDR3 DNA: TGTGCCAGCAGTGACTGGTTGGCAACCAATGAGCAGTTCTTC
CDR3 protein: CASSDWLATNEQFF

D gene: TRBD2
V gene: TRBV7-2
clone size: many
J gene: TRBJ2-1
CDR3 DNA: TGTGCCAGCAGCCCCGTCGCGGGAGGGCGATACAATGAGCAGTTCTTC
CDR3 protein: CASSPVAGGRYNEQFF

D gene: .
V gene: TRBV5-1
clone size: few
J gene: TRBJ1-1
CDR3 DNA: TGCGCCAGCAGACTAACGGGACACCAGAACACTGAAGCTTTCTTT
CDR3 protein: CASRLTGHQNTEAFF